The clone carrying this TCR beta chain was seen once. Its antigen is unknown. This specimen comes from a study of shared clonotypes between healthy human individuals. Study-level findings and limits: Only blood samples were collected, and tissue repertoires likely differ.

The data were produced by immunoSEQ multiplex PCR, yet TCRdb's version contains in-frame clones alone and is incomplete. The sample records millions of clones, roughly 94% being singletons. Source material: naive CD4+ T cells sorted from blood. Subset: CD45RA+ positively selected. The receptor comes from a man between 18 and 35 years old in good health.

The CDR3 loop reads CASTPGGEPETQYF. In nucleotides, the CDR3 is TGCGCCAGCACCCCCGGGGGGGAGCCGGAGACCCAGTACTTC. The J gene is TRBJ2-5, the V gene TRBV5-1; 8 positions match TRBD2. The CDR3 extends over 14 amino acids. The J segment lost 5 bases and the V segment lost 6 bases, leaving 9 bases of the junction unmatched. Germline CDR1 and CDR2: SGHRS and YFSETQ. Variable domain in full (rest from reference TRBV5-1 and TRBJ2-5): KAGVTQTPRYLIKTRGQQVTLSCSPISGHRSVSWYQQTPGQGLQFLFEYFSETQRNKGNFPGRFSGRQFSNSRSEMNVSTLELGDSALYLCASTPGGEPETQYFGPGTRLLVL.